Many counts were recorded for the clone carrying this T cell receptor (beta chain). As yet, its antigen is unknown. Germline V gene sequence: CDR1 PRHDT, CDR2 FYEKMQ (reference sequence). Deletions cut 3 bases from V and 5 bases from J, with 10 bases between. The CDR3 spans 14 residues. This sample was taken from a study of identical twins. TCRdb reprocessed the 5' RACE reads via MiXCR and lists one record per CDR3 protein. The sample has a few hundred thousand distinct CDR3 sequences; nearly 9.5% are singletons. General study points: Fewer insertions were carried by abundant cord blood beta clonotypes, but none was seen in memory repertoires. Compared with unrelated sharing, twin-shared out-of-frame alpha sequences had more low-probability sequences.

These same records also appear under a second study, on yellow fever vaccine responses in identical twins.

This sequence was found in a woman under 30 in good health. The rearrangement uses TRBV13 and TRBJ2-2; D unclear. What was sequenced was CD8+ T cells sorted from blood. CDR3 region: CASSLTGITGELFF. In DNA form, the CDR3 reads TGTGCCAGCAGCTTGACGGGTATTACCGGGGAGCTGTTTTTT.